A single T cell receptor beta chain is shown here with its context. Produced via immunoSEQ multiplex PCR; TCRdb's table is partial and in-frame only. Altogether approximately 86,000 clones are present, roughly nine tenths being singletons, with the ten largest covering approximately 9.3%. The sample originates from a study of blood T cell repertoires in COVID-19. Germline V gives CDR1 SGHKS, CDR2 YYEKEE (reference sequence). Between the trimmed V and J ends, which lost 1 base and 4 bases, there was a span of 17 bases. This CDR3 region has 16 residues. This rearrangement joins TRBV5-5 to TRBJ1-2, with D maybe TRBD1 (6 bases). Sequencing was performed on peripheral blood. This clonotype was sampled from a man aged 50-59 years with acute or convalescent COVID-19. CDR3 loop: CASSLNSWTDLYGYTF. CDR3 coding DNA: TGTGCCAGCAGCTTGAATTCCTGGACAGACCTCTATGGCTACACCTTC.